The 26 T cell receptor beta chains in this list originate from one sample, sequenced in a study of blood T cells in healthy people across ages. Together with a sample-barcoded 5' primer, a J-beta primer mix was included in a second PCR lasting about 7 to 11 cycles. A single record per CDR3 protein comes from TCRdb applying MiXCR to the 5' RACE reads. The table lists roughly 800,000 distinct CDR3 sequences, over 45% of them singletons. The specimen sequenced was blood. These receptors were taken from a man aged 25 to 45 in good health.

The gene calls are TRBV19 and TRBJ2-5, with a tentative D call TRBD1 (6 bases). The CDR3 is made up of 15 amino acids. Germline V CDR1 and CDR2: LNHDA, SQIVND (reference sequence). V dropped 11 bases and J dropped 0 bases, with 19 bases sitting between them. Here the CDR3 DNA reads TGTGCCTCTCAGGGACGGGACAAGTACCAAGAGACCCAGTACTTC. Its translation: CASQGRDKYQETQYF.

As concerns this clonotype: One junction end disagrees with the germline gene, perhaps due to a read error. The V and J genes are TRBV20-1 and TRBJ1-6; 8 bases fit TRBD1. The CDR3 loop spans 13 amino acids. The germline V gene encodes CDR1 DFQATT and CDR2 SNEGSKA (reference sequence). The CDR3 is CSAWTGFNSPPHF. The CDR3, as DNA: TGCAGTGCTTGGACAGGGTTCAATTCACCCCCCCACTTT.

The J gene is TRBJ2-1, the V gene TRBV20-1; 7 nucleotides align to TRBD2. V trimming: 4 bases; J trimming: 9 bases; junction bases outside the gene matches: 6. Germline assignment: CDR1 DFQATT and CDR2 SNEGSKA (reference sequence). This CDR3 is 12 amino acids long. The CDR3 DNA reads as TGCAGTGCTATACAAGCGGGGTTTGAGCAGTTCTTC. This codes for CSAIQAGFEQFF.

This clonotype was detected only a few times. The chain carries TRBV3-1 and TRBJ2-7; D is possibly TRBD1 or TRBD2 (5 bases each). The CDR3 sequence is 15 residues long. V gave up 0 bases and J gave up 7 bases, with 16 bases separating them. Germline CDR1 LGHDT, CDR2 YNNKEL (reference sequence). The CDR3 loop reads CASSQDAGTRREQYF. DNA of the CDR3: TGTGCCAGCAGCCAAGATGCAGGGACCCGGAGGGAGCAGTACTTC.

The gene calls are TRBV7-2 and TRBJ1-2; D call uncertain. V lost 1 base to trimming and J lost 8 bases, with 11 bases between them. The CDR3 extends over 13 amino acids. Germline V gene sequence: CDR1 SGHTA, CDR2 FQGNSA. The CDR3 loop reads CASSLDWGGGYTF. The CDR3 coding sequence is TGTGCCAGCAGCTTAGATTGGGGAGGGGGCTACACCTTC.

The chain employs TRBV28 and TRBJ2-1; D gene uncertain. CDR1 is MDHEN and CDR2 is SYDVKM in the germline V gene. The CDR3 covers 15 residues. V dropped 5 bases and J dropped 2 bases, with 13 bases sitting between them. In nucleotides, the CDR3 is TGTGCCAGCAGTCCCACTTCCCAGGCCTACAATGAGCAGTTCTTC. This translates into CASSPTSQAYNEQFF.

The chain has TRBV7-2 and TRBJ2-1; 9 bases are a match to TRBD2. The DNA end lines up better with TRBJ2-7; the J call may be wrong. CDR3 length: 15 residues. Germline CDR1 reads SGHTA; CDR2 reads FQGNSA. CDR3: CASSLVAGATYEQYF. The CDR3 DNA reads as TGTGCCAGCAGCTTGGTAGCGGGAGCAACCTACGAGCAGTACTTC.

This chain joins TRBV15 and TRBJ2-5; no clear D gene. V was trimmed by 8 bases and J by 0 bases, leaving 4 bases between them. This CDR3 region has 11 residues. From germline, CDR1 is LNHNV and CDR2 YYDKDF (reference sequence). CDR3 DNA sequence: TGTGCCACCTACTACCAAGAGACCCAGTACTTC. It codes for CATYYQETQYF.

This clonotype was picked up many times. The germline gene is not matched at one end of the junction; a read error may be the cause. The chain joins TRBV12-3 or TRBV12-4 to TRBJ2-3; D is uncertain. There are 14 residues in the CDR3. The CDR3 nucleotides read TGTGCCAGCAGTTTCAGAGTGACCGGAGATGCGCAGTATTTT. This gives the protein CASSFRVTGDAQYF.

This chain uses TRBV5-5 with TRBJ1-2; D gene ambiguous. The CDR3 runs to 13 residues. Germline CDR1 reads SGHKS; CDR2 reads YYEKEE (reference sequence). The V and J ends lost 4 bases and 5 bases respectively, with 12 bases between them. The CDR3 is CASSLGSRYGYTF. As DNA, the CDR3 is TGTGCCAGCAGCCTAGGGTCCAGATATGGCTACACCTTC. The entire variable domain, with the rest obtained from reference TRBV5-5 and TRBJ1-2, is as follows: DAGVTQSPTHLIKTRGQQVTLRCSPISGHKSVSWYQQVLGQGPQFIFQYYEKEERGRGNFPDRFSARQFPNYSSELNVNALLLGDSALYLCASSLGSRYGYTFGSGTRLTVV.

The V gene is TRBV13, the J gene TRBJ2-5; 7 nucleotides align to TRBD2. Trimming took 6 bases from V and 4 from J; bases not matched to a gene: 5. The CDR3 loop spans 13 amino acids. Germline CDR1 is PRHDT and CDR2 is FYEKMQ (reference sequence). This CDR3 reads CASSRLAPETQYF. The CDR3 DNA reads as TGTGCCAGCAGTAGACTAGCCCCAGAGACCCAGTACTTC.

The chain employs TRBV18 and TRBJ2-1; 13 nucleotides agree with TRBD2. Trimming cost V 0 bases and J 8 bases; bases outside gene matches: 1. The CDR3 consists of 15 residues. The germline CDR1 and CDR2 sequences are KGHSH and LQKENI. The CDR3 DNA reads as TGTGCCAGCTCACCACCGGGACTAGCGGGGTATGAGCAGTTCTTC. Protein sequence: CASSPPGLAGYEQFF.

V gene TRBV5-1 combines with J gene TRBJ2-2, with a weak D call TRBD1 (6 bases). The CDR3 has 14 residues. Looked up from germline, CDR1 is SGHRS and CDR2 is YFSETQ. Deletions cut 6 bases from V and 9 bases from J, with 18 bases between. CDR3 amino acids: CASNREVGARELFF. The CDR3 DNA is TGCGCCAGCAACCGAGAAGTGGGGGCCAGGGAGCTGTTTTTT.

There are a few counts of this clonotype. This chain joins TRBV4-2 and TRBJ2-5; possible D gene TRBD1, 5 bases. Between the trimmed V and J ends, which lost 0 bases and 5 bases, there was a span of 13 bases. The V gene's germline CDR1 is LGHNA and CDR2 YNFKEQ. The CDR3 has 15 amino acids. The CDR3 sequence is CASSQESQGRETQYF. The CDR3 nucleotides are TGTGCCAGCAGCCAAGAATCCCAGGGAAGGGAGACCCAGTACTTC.

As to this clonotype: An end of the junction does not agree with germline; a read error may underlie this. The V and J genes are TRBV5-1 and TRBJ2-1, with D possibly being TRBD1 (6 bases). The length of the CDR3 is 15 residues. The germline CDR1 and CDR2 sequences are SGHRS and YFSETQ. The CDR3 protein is CASSPADRTYDEQFF. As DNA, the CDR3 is TGCGCCAGCAGCCCAGCCGACAGGACCTACGATGAGCAGTTCTTC.

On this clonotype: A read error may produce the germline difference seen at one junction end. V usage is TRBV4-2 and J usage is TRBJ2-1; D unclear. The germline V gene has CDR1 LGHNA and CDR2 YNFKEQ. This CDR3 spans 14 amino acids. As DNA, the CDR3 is TGTACCAGTAGCCAAGACTGGACCTACAATGAGCAGTTCTTC. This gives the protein CTSSQDWTYNEQFF.

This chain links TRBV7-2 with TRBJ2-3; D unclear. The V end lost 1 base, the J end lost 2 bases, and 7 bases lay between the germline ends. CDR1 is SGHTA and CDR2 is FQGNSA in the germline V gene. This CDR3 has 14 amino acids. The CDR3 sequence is CASSLDWFTDTQYF. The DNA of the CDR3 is TGTGCCAGCAGCTTAGATTGGTTCACAGATACGCAGTATTTT. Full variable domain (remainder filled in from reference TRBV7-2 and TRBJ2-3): GAGVSQSPSNKVTEKGKDVELRCDPISGHTALYWYRQSLGQGLEFLIYFQGNSAPDKSGLPSDRFSAERTGGSVSTLTIQRTQQEDSAVYLCASSLDWFTDTQYFGPGTRLTVL.

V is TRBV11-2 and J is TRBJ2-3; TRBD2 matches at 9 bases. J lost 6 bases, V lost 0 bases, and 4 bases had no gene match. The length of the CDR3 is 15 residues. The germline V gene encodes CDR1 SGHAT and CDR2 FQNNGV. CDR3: CASSLELAGRDTQYF. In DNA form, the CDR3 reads TGTGCCAGCAGCTTAGAGCTAGCGGGACGGGATACGCAGTATTTT.

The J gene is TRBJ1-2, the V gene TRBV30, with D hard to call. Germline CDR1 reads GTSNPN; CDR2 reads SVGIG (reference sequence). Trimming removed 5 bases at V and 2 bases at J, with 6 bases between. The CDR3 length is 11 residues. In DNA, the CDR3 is TGTGCCTGGTATAACAACTATGGCTACACCTTC. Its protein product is CAWYNNYGYTF. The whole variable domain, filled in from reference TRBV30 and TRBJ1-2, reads SQTIHQWPATLVQPVGSPLSLECTVEGTSNPNLYWYRQAAGRGLQLLFYSVGIGQISSEVPQNLSASRPQDRQFILSSKKLLLSDSGFYLCAWYNNYGYTFGSGTRLTVV.

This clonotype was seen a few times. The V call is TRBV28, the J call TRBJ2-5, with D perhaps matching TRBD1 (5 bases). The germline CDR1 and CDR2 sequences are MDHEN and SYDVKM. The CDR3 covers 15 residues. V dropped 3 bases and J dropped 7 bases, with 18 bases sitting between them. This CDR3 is CASSLEQVLTGTQYF. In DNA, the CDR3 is TGTGCCAGCAGTTTGGAACAGGTCCTCACGGGGACCCAGTACTTC.

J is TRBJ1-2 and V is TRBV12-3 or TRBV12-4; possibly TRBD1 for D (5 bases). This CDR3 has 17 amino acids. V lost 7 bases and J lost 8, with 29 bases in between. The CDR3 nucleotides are TGTGCCAGCAAAGGCCCCCCGCCGGGACCTCACCACTCGGGCTACACCTTC. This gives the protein CASKGPPPGPHHSGYTF.

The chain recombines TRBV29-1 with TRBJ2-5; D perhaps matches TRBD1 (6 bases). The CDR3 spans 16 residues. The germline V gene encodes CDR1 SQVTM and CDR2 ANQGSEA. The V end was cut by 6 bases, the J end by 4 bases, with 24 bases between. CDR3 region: CSVLGPTGSGAETQYF. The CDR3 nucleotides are TGCAGCGTCTTGGGTCCAACAGGGAGCGGAGCAGAGACCCAGTACTTC.

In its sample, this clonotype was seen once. This CDR3 reads CAIRRRDSLGPNTEAFF. In DNA, the CDR3 is TGTGCCATCAGACGCCGGGACAGCCTCGGACCGAACACTGAAGCTTTCTTT. The V and J genes are TRBV10-3 and TRBJ1-1, with TRBD1 matching 7 bases. Per the germline V gene, CDR1 is ENHRY and CDR2 is SYGVKD. The CDR3 has 17 amino acids. Trimming took 6 bases from V and 1 from J; bases not matched to a gene: 14.

CDR3 sequence (DNA): TGTGCCAGCATCACAGGGGTCTATGGCTACACCTTC. Its protein product is CASITGVYGYTF. The rearrangement uses TRBV6-1 and TRBJ1-2; 7 nucleotides line up with TRBD1. V was clipped by 7 bases and J by 4 bases; unmatched bases: 3. The CDR3 is 12 residues long. Germline assignment: CDR1 MNHNS and CDR2 SASEGT.

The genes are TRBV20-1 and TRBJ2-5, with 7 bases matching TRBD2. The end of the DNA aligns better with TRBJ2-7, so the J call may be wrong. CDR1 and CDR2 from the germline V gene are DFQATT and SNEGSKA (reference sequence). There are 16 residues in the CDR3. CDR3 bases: TGCAGTGCTAGAGAGGCCCCACTAGCGCTCGAATACGAGCAGTACTTC. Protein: CSAREAPLALEYEQYF.

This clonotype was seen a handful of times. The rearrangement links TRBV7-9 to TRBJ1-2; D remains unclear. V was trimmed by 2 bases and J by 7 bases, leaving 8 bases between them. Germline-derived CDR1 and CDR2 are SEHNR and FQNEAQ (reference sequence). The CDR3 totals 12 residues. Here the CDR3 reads CASSLPGVGYTF. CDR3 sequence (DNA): TGTGCCAGCAGCTTACCCGGCGTTGGCTACACCTTC. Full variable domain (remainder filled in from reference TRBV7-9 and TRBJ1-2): DTGVSQNPRHKITKRGQNVTFRCDPISEHNRLYWYRQTLGQGPEFLTYFQNEAQLEKSRLLSDRFSAERPKGSFSTLEIQRTEQGDSAMYLCASSLPGVGYTFGSGTRLTVV.